This T cell receptor (beta chain) stems from a study of sequential checkpoint blockade in melanoma. Stated treatment: randomized to nivolumab then ipilimumab (arm A) or the reverse (arm B). The V gene's germline CDR1 is LNHNV and CDR2 YYDKDF (reference sequence). The CDR3 consists of 14 residues. V lost 3 bases and J lost 0, with 9 bases in between. The data were produced by immunoSEQ multiplex PCR, yet TCRdb's version contains in-frame clones alone and is incomplete. In the table there are roughly 28,000 clones, approximately 77% of which are singletons. The sequencing here drew on CD8+ T cells sorted from blood (inferred from file names), taken from a patient given nivolumab and ipilimumab in sequence. The V call is TRBV15, the J call TRBJ2-7; TRBD1 might be the D (6 bases). This clonotype was obtained from a human donor with melanoma. The DNA of the CDR3 is TGTGCCACCAGCAGGGCCAGGGGCTCCTACGAGCAGTACTTC. The encoded protein is CATSRARGSYEQYF.